Following are 23 T cell receptor beta chains from one sample sequenced in a study of blood T cell repertoires in COVID-19. Measured with immunoSEQ multiplex PCR; TCRdb has only the in-frame clones, and not every one. The table has 70,000 to 80,000 clones, 86% seen once. The source material was peripheral blood. The receptors come from a woman aged 60 to 75 with acute or convalescent COVID-19.

The chain links TRBV7-2 to TRBJ1-4, with D hard to call. CDR1 and CDR2 (germline): SGHTA, FQGNSA. V gave up 5 bases and J gave up 0 bases, with 16 bases separating them. This CDR3 region has 17 residues. The CDR3 DNA follows: TGTGCCAGCAGCCCCGAAAGCTGGGAGGCAACTAATGAAAAACTGTTTTTT. It translates to CASSPESWEATNEKLFF.

The gene calls are TRBV6-5 and TRBJ1-3; TRBD1 is a possible D gene (6 bases). Deletions cut 7 bases from V and 3 bases from J, with 10 bases between. The CDR3 runs to 13 residues. CDR1 is MNHEY and CDR2 is SVGAGI in the germline V gene. The chain's CDR3 is CASTSRGGNTIYF. The CDR3 coding sequence is TGTGCCAGCACGTCCAGGGGTGGAAACACCATATATTTT.

The rearrangement links TRBV5-1 to TRBJ2-4; D is possibly TRBD1 (6 bases). This CDR3 comprises 16 residues. The V and J ends lost 0 bases and 5 bases respectively, with 15 bases between them. The germline CDR1 and CDR2 sequences are SGHRS and YFSETQ. CDR3 coding DNA: TGCGCCAGCAGCTTGGTTCAGGGGTCATCCGAAAACATTCAGTACTTC. Its protein product is CASSLVQGSSENIQYF.

DNA of the CDR3: TGTGCCAGCAGCACAGGGTTCTACGAGCAGTACTTC. Its protein product is CASSTGFYEQYF. V gene TRBV6-5 combines with J gene TRBJ2-7; D possibly corresponds to TRBD1 (6 bases). Germline values: CDR1 MNHEY, CDR2 SVGAGI. V was pared by 6 bases and J by 3 bases, with 9 bases between. The CDR3 length is 12 residues.

The chain carries TRBV7-3 and TRBJ2-6; D call uncertain. Trimming took off 5 bases at V and 1 base at J, with 9 bases between the two ends. CDR3 length equals 15 residues. Germline V gene lookup returns CDR1 SGHTA and CDR2 FQGTGA. The CDR3 protein is CASSHTNSGANVLTF. The CDR3 coding sequence is TGTGCCAGCAGCCACACGAATTCTGGGGCCAACGTCCTGACTTTC.

This clone was seen a single time. The genes are TRBV20-1 and TRBJ2-1; D is perhaps TRBD2 (5 bases). The ends were cut back, 3 bases at V and 9 bases at J, with 9 bases in the middle. This CDR3 has 11 residues. CDR1 is DFQATT, CDR2 SNEGSKA, per germline (reference sequence). CDR3 residues: CSASEGREQFF. CDR3 sequence (DNA): TGCAGTGCTAGTGAGGGCCGTGAGCAGTTCTTC.

This chain uses TRBV19 with TRBJ2-1; TRBD2 agrees at 8 bases. Germline-derived CDR1 and CDR2 are LNHDA and SQIVND (reference sequence). J was trimmed by 6 bases and V by 6 bases; bases with no gene match: 13. CDR3 length equals 16 residues. CDR3 sequence: CASSSIRAGGSNEQFF. The CDR3 DNA follows: TGTGCCAGTAGCAGCATTAGGGCGGGGGGTTCCAATGAGCAGTTCTTC.

V and J are TRBV4-1 and TRBJ2-3; the D gene is possibly TRBD2 (7 bases). Deletions cut 4 bases from V and 4 bases from J, with 15 bases between. The germline V gene encodes CDR1 MGHRA and CDR2 YSYEKL. This CDR3 comprises 15 residues. The CDR3 DNA is TGCGCCAGCAGCCTCGATGGGGGGGCGGCAGATACGCAGTATTTT. Its translation is CASSLDGGAADTQYF.

This chain joins TRBV19 and TRBJ1-5; D gene unclear. This CDR3 is built from 12 residues. Germline CDR1 LNHDA, CDR2 SQIVND (reference sequence). V was shortened by 2 bases and J by 6 bases, with 5 bases between the two germline ends. This CDR3 is CASSILGQPQHF. CDR3 nucleotides: TGTGCCAGTAGTATACTCGGTCAGCCCCAGCATTTT.

The chain is built from TRBV15 and TRBJ2-3, with 11 bases identical to TRBD2. Germline trimming cut 0 bases from V and 7 bases from J; bases unmatched to any gene: 3. The germline V gene has CDR1 LNHNV and CDR2 YYDKDF (reference sequence). CDR3 length: 15 residues. In DNA form, the CDR3 reads TGTGCCACCAGCAGAGACCGACTAGCGGGGAATACGCAGTATTTT. As protein: CATSRDRLAGNTQYF.

This clone has only a few counts. The chain has TRBV5-4 and TRBJ1-2; 7 bases are a match to TRBD1. The V gene end was trimmed by 1 base and the J gene end by 2 bases; junction bases not matched to a gene: 5. This CDR3 is built from 15 residues. CDR1 and CDR2 (germline): SGHNT, YYREEE (reference sequence). For the CDR3, the DNA is TGTGCCAGCAGCTTGTTCGGGGACAGCAACTATGGCTACACCTTC. Amino acid sequence: CASSLFGDSNYGYTF.

V gene TRBV6-5 combines with J gene TRBJ2-7; possible D gene TRBD1, 6 bases. V lost 3 bases and J 4 bases, leaving 10 bases between the germline ends. This CDR3 is 13 amino acids long. In germline, CDR1 is MNHEY, CDR2 SVGAGI. CDR3 sequence (DNA): TGTGCCAGCAGTTATCAGGGGCCATACGAGCAGTACTTC. This translates into CASSYQGPYEQYF.

This clone was seen a handful of times. The V gene is TRBV12-5, the J gene TRBJ1-1; D call uncertain. The CDR3 consists of 13 residues. V was trimmed by 1 base and J by 3 bases, leaving 6 bases between them. Germline V CDR1 and CDR2: LGHNT, FRNRAP. In DNA form, the CDR3 reads TGTGCTAGTGGTTTGGAAATAGACACTGAAGCTTTCTTT. Its protein product is CASGLEIDTEAFF.

The chain has TRBV7-2 and TRBJ2-3; possibly TRBD1 for D (6 bases). Germline lookup yields CDR1 SGHTA and CDR2 FQGNSA. The CDR3 runs to 15 residues. V lost 1 base and J 1 base, leaving 9 bases between the germline ends. CDR3 nucleotide sequence: TGTGCCAGCAGCTTAGTGGGGGCTGGCACAGATACGCAGTATTTT. Protein sequence: CASSLVGAGTDTQYF.

The rearrangement joins TRBV7-2 to TRBJ2-2, with 14 bases lining up with TRBD2. CDR3 length: 16 amino acids. Germline V gives CDR1 SGHTA, CDR2 FQGNSA. Trimming cost V 5 bases and J 4 bases; bases outside gene matches: 3. The CDR3: CASSLTSGGVTGELFF. CDR3 nucleotide sequence: TGTGCCAGCAGCCTGACTAGCGGGGGGGTCACCGGGGAGCTGTTTTTT.

The chain carries TRBV11-2 and TRBJ2-7; 9 bases map to TRBD2. The CDR3 extends over 13 amino acids. The J segment lost 4 bases and the V segment lost 8 bases, leaving 6 bases of the junction unmatched. The germline V gene has CDR1 SGHAT and CDR2 FQNNGV. The CDR3, as DNA: TGTGCCAGCGGGGCGGGGGGGACTTACGAGCAGTACTTC. Its translation: CASGAGGTYEQYF.

V and J are TRBV6-5 and TRBJ2-3, with a tentative D call TRBD1 (7 bases). CDR1 is MNHEY, CDR2 SVGAGI, per germline. V was cut by 9 bases and J by 3 bases, with 16 bases left in between. There are 14 residues in the CDR3. CDR3 region: CASSDRAGTDTQYF. CDR3 coding DNA: TGTGCCAGTTCCGACAGGGCGGGAACAGATACGCAGTATTTT.

The chain carries TRBV19 and TRBJ2-1, with 8 positions matching TRBD1. This CDR3 spans 13 amino acids. Germline CDR1 LNHDA, CDR2 SQIVND (reference sequence). Trimming removed 5 bases from V and 7 bases from J; junction bases left unmatched: 4. CDR3 amino acids: CASSPGGRNEQFF. Written as DNA, the CDR3 is TGTGCCAGTAGTCCAGGGGGCAGGAATGAGCAGTTCTTC.

The rearrangement links TRBV20-1 to TRBJ2-7; 11 nucleotides align to TRBD1. Germline V CDR1 and CDR2: DFQATT, SNEGSKA (reference sequence). This CDR3 contains 15 residues. Germline trimming cut 3 bases from V and 2 bases from J; bases unmatched to any gene: 6. Written as DNA, the CDR3 is TGCAGTGCTAGTCCGGGACAGGGGGTCCCCTACGAGCAGTACTTC. Translating it yields CSASPGQGVPYEQYF.

The chain links TRBV9 to TRBJ2-2; 7 bases align to TRBD1. The CDR3 extends over 15 amino acids. Germline V CDR1 and CDR2: SGDLS, YYNGEE. The V segment lost 1 base and the J segment 1 base; nucleotides outside the gene matches: 1. Here the CDR3 DNA reads TGTGCCAGCAGCGTAAGGACAGGGAACACCGGGGAGCTGTTTTTT. Its protein product is CASSVRTGNTGELFF.

V and J are TRBV21-1 and TRBJ1-1. TRBV21-1 is labeled a pseudogene. The CDR3 consists of 13 residues. CDR3 residues: CASVGLNKTEAFF. Here the CDR3 DNA reads TGTGCCAGCGTGGGACTGAATAAGACTGAAGCTTTCTTT.

The chain combines TRBV19 with TRBJ1-1; D is possibly TRBD1 (5 bases). Germline CDR1 LNHDA, CDR2 SQIVND (reference sequence). CDR3 length: 14 residues. V lost 5 bases, J lost 13 bases, and 23 bases lay in between. As DNA, the CDR3 is TGTGCCAGTAGTCTAGCCGGGACTACTCAGGGCGATTTCTTT. Protein product: CASSLAGTTQGDFF.

In this sample, this clone turned up once. The rearrangement joins TRBV2 to TRBJ1-4, with D possibly TRBD1 on 5 matching bases. The CDR3 covers 16 residues. V was trimmed by 8 bases and J by 3 bases, leaving 19 bases between them. Germline V gene sequence: CDR1 SNHLY, CDR2 FYNNEI. The CDR3 region is CASLNVGEGPNEKLFF. The CDR3, as DNA: TGTGCCAGCCTCAACGTAGGGGAGGGTCCTAATGAAAAACTGTTTTTT.